These T cell receptor beta chains were read from a single sample in a study of T cells after yellow fever vaccination. TCRdb redid the calling of the 5' RACE reads with MiXCR, one entry per CDR3 protein. This sample yields around 590,000 distinct CDR3 sequences, of which about 12% are seen a single time; 15% belongs to the top ten. Sequences were derived from PBMCs, sampled on the day of the yellow fever booster vaccination. These TCRs come from a man aged 25-45 years who received the YFV17D yellow fever vaccine. The CDR3 runs from the conserved cysteine through the conserved F or W. A D gene is named only where the DNA matches it firmly. The size of a clone is reported for some rows only, either as once, few or many, or as a class for expanded clones.

length: 14
V: TRBV7-6
size: few
D: NA
J: TRBJ2-5
DNA: TGTGCCAGCAGCTCGAGGGACATTCAAGAGACCCAGTACTTC
CDR3: CASSSRDIQETQYF

length: 22
V: TRBV20-1
size: few
D: TRBD1
J: TRBJ1-5
DNA: TGCAGTGCAGACGTACGCGACCCCAGGGGGCTGGACCGGGACTATAGCAATCAGCCCCAGCATTTT
CDR3: CSADVRDPRGLDRDYSNQPQHF

length: 15
V: TRBV6-5
size: few
D: NA
J: TRBJ2-3
DNA: TGTGCCAGCAGACTCGCCTGGACAGACACAGATACGCAGTATTTT
CDR3: CASRLAWTDTDTQYF

length: 11
V: TRBV6-2/TRBV6-3
size: few
D: NA
J: TRBJ2-1
DNA: TGTGCCAGCAGAAACATTGATGAGCAGTTCTTC
CDR3: CASRNIDEQFF

length: 13
V: TRBV6-2/TRBV6-3
size: few
D: NA
J: TRBJ2-5
DNA: TGTGCCAGCAGTGGGACTCCCCCAGAGACCCAGTACTTC
CDR3: CASSGTPPETQYF

length: 16
V: TRBV7-2
size: few
D: NA
J: TRBJ1-5
DNA: TGTGCCAGCAGCTTGTCAGGAGCCGGGATCCCCGGGCCCCAGCATTTT
CDR3: CASSLSGAGIPGPQHF

length: 14
V: TRBV28
size: NA
D: TRBD1
J: TRBJ1-2
DNA: TGTGCCAGCAACTCTCAGGGGGCGGGTTGGGGCTACACCTTC
CDR3: CASNSQGAGWGYTF

length: 19
V: TRBV24-1
size: NA
D: TRBD2
J: TRBJ2-1
DNA: TGTGCCACCAGTGATCCCTTACAGGGGCCAACTAGCGGGAGTAGTGAGCAGTTCTTC
CDR3: CATSDPLQGPTSGSSEQFF

length: 13
V: TRBV5-6
size: few
D: TRBD1
J: TRBJ2-6
DNA: TGTGCCAGCGACAGGGATGGGGCCAACGTCCTGACTTTC
CDR3: CASDRDGANVLTF

length: 19
V: TRBV6-5
size: many
D: TRBD2
J: TRBJ2-1
DNA: TGTGCCAGCAGTTACCTCGCGGGGGCTAGCGGGATCTCCTACAATGAGCAGTTCTTC
CDR3: CASSYLAGASGISYNEQFF

length: 16
V: TRBV7-9
size: NA
D: TRBD2
J: TRBJ2-2
DNA: TGTGCCAGCAGCTTATTGCGACTAGCGGGTACCGGGGAGCTGTTTTTT
CDR3: CASSLLRLAGTGELFF

length: 15
V: TRBV7-9
size: few
D: TRBD2
J: TRBJ2-2
DNA: TGTGCCAGCAGCTTCCGGGAGGGCCGTACCGGGGAGCTGTTTTTT
CDR3: CASSFREGRTGELFF

length: 20
V: TRBV29-1
size: few
D: TRBD2
J: TRBJ2-6
DNA: TGCAGCGCGGAACTCGAGACTAGCCCCCAAATCTACTCTGGGGCCAACGTCCTGACTTTC
CDR3: CSAELETSPQIYSGANVLTF

length: 18
V: TRBV4-2
size: NA
D: TRBD2
J: TRBJ2-5
DNA: TGTGCCAGCAGCCAAGTGGGGACTAGCGGGAGGGGCAAAGAGACCCAGTACTTC
CDR3: CASSQVGTSGRGKETQYF

length: 13
V: TRBV7-2
size: many
D: NA
J: TRBJ2-7
DNA: TGTGCCAGCAGCTACTACTCTGGATACGAGCAGTACTTC
CDR3: CASSYYSGYEQYF

length: 15
V: TRBV18
size: NA
D: NA
J: TRBJ2-7
DNA: TGTGCCAGCTCACCCGTATCGGGTCAGGTCGGCGAGCAGTACTTC
CDR3: CASSPVSGQVGEQYF

length: 14
V: TRBV5-4
size: few
D: NA
J: TRBJ1-2
DNA: TGTGCCAGCAGCTTGAATGGGGGCGACTATGGCTACACCTTC
CDR3: CASSLNGGDYGYTF

length: 14
V: TRBV7-2
size: few
D: NA
J: TRBJ1-6
DNA: TGTGCCAGCAGCTTAGCGTGGGGGCGCACACCCCTCCACTTT
CDR3: CASSLAWGRTPLHF

length: 15
V: TRBV5-1
size: many
D: NA
J: TRBJ2-7
DNA: TGCGCCAGCAGCTTGATAGAGGGTAATTTCTACGAGCAGTACTTC
CDR3: CASSLIEGNFYEQYF

length: 14
V: TRBV18
size: NA
D: TRBD1
J: TRBJ2-1
DNA: TGTGCCAGCTGTCCAGGGGGCTCCTACAATGAGCAGTTCTTC
CDR3: CASCPGGSYNEQFF

length: 16
V: TRBV28
size: few
D: TRBD2
J: TRBJ2-2
DNA: TGTGCCAGCAGTTTGGCGGGACTAGCGGTCACCGGGGAGCTGTTTTTT
CDR3: CASSLAGLAVTGELFF

length: 13
V: TRBV20-1
size: many
D: NA
J: TRBJ2-1
DNA: TGCAGTGCTAGTCAGACTACCAACAATGAGCAGTTCTTC
CDR3: CSASQTTNNEQFF

length: 14
V: TRBV10-3
size: NA
D: TRBD1
J: TRBJ1-5
DNA: TGTGCCATCAACCAACAGGGGAGGAATCAGCCCCAGCATTTT
CDR3: CAINQQGRNQPQHF

length: 16
V: TRBV5-5
size: few
D: NA
J: TRBJ2-7
DNA: TGTGCCAGCAGCCCTTCCGGGACTGTGAGCTCCTACGAGCAGTACTTC
CDR3: CASSPSGTVSSYEQYF

length: 15
V: TRBV20-1
size: NA
D: TRBD2
J: TRBJ2-1
DNA: TGCAGTGCTAGGATGGGGACTACCTTCTACAATGAGCAGTTCTTC
CDR3: CSARMGTTFYNEQFF

length: 13
V: TRBV12-3/TRBV12-4
size: NA
D: NA
J: TRBJ2-3
DNA: TGTGCCAGCAGTACGGCCCGCACAGATACGCAGTATTTT
CDR3: CASSTARTDTQYF

length: 14
V: TRBV4-3
size: few
D: NA
J: TRBJ2-3
DNA: TGCGCCAGCAGCTATGTAGGGGACACAGATACGCAGTATTTT
CDR3: CASSYVGDTDTQYF

length: 15
V: TRBV3-1
size: few
D: TRBD2
J: TRBJ2-1
DNA: TGTGCCAGCAGCTCCCGCGGGGGTGTGGGCAATGAGCAGTTCTTC
CDR3: CASSSRGGVGNEQFF

length: 15
V: TRBV4-2
size: few
D: NA
J: TRBJ1-6
DNA: TGTGCCAGCAGCCAAGAAAGCAGGGGAGGGCTCACCCTCCACTTT
CDR3: CASSQESRGGLTLHF

length: 15
V: TRBV20-1
size: few
D: NA
J: TRBJ1-3
DNA: TGCAGTGCTAGAGATTTAGGGACCTCTGGAAACACCATATATTTT
CDR3: CSARDLGTSGNTIYF

length: 12
V: TRBV6-5
size: few
D: NA
J: TRBJ2-1
DNA: TGTGCCAGCGGGGAATCCTACAATGAGCAGTTCTTC
CDR3: CASGESYNEQFF

length: 12
V: TRBV7-2
size: NA
D: NA
J: TRBJ2-1
DNA: TGTGCCAGCAGCTTACAGGGGATCGAGCAGTTCTTC
CDR3: CASSLQGIEQFF

length: 14
V: TRBV30
size: NA
D: TRBD1
J: TRBJ2-3
DNA: TGTGCCTGGATTAAGGACAGGGGCACAGATACGCAGTATTTT
CDR3: CAWIKDRGTDTQYF

length: 14
V: TRBV20-1
size: few
D: TRBD2
J: TRBJ2-1
DNA: TGCAGTGCTAGGGTAGGGACTAGCGGGTTGTTACGGATCTTC
CDR3: CSARVGTSGLLRIF

length: 16
V: TRBV4-2
size: NA
D: TRBD2
J: TRBJ2-1
DNA: TGTGCCAGCAGCCAAGATCTGACTAGCGGGAGTAATGAGCAGTTCTTC
CDR3: CASSQDLTSGSNEQFF

length: 12
V: TRBV7-9
size: few
D: NA
J: TRBJ2-7
DNA: TGTGCCAGCAGCTGGCAGGGAGGCGAGCAGTACTTC
CDR3: CASSWQGGEQYF

length: 16
V: TRBV18
size: NA
D: NA
J: TRBJ2-5
DNA: TGTGCCAGCTCACCACCGGAGGGCAAACTCCAAGAGACCCAGTACTTC
CDR3: CASSPPEGKLQETQYF

length: 14
V: TRBV29-1
size: few
D: NA
J: TRBJ1-3
DNA: TGCAGCGTTGGGCTTCCTCTCTCTGGAAACACCATATATTTT
CDR3: CSVGLPLSGNTIYF

length: 13
V: TRBV2
size: many
D: TRBD2
J: TRBJ2-1
DNA: TGTGCCAGCGGGCGGGAGGCATTCAATGAGCAGTTCTTC
CDR3: CASGREAFNEQFF

length: 17
V: TRBV5-1
size: few
D: TRBD1
J: TRBJ2-5
DNA: TGCGCCAGCAGCTCCCTCGAGTACAGGGGGCTTGGAGAGACCCAGTACTTC
CDR3: CASSSLEYRGLGETQYF